This T cell receptor beta chain was obtained from a study of OX40 agonist ivuxolimab in advanced cancers. Study results and caveats: CD4+ and CD8+ T cells in blood underwent clonal expansion by week 6 at 0.1 to 3.0 mg/kg.

Only in-frame clones appear in the TCRdb table, and some are missing; sequencing was by immunoSEQ multiplex PCR. This table holds 40,000 or so clones, 92% found once. Only a few counts were recorded for this clone. Its antigen is unidentified. CDR3 size: 15 residues. Between the trimmed V and J ends, which lost 6 bases and 3 bases, there was a span of 17 bases. Germline-derived CDR1 and CDR2 are SEHNR and FQNEAQ (reference sequence). This clonotype was obtained from an adult with an advanced solid tumor such as melanoma, head and neck, liver or kidney cancer. Sample: CD4+ or CD8+ T cells sorted from blood, taken in a trial of the OX40 agonist ivuxolimab. V gene TRBV7-9 combines with J gene TRBJ1-1; D perhaps matches TRBD1 (5 bases). The CDR3 DNA reads as TGTGCCAGCAGACCCAGTCAGGGCTGGGACACTGAAGCTTTCTTT. It encodes CASRPSQGWDTEAFF.